This T cell receptor (beta chain) is drawn from a study of technical replicates of blood from a few donors. The table came from immunoSEQ multiplex PCR; TCRdb's copy has only in-frame clones and leaves some out. The table has about 73,000 clones, approximately 91% seen once. The sequenced sample consisted of PBMCs. The clonotype originates from a human donor in good health. Some clones in this sample may be carry-over from other donors' samples.

CDR3 sequence reads: CASREGFSTDTQYF. CDR3 bases: TGTGCCAGCAGGGAGGGATTCTCCACAGATACGCAGTATTTT. This chain connects TRBV7-2 to TRBJ2-3; D might be TRBD2 (6 bases). This CDR3 region has 14 residues. Trimming cost V 6 bases and J 2 bases, with 12 bases left between them. CDR1 and CDR2 from the germline V gene are SGHTA and FQGNSA. Complete variable domain (other parts from reference TRBV7-2 and TRBJ2-3): GAGVSQSPSNKVTEKGKDVELRCDPISGHTALYWYRQSLGQGLEFLIYFQGNSAPDKSGLPSDRFSAERTGGSVSTLTIQRTQQEDSAVYLCASREGFSTDTQYFGPGTRLTVL.